This T cell receptor beta chain was found in a study of cytomegalovirus exposure and HLA in healthy donors. Trimming took off 4 bases at V and 4 bases at J, with 10 bases between the two ends. This CDR3 is built from 12 residues. Germline V gene lookup returns CDR1 SQVTM and CDR2 ANQGSEA. In the PCR, 60 Vbeta and 13 Jbeta primers were used. Profiling relied on immunoSEQ multiplex PCR, and the TCRdb table lists in-frame clones only, not all of them. The sample lists 45,000 to 65,000 clones, about two thirds seen once, with about 22% in the top ten. This receptor was obtained from a woman in her fifties or sixties in good health and CMV-seropositive. The chain carries TRBV29-1 and TRBJ1-1; D not certain. Sequencing was carried out using PBMCs. The CDR3 DNA is TGCAGCGTTGTCAAGGAGGGCACTGAAGCTTTCTTT. Residues: CSVVKEGTEAFF.